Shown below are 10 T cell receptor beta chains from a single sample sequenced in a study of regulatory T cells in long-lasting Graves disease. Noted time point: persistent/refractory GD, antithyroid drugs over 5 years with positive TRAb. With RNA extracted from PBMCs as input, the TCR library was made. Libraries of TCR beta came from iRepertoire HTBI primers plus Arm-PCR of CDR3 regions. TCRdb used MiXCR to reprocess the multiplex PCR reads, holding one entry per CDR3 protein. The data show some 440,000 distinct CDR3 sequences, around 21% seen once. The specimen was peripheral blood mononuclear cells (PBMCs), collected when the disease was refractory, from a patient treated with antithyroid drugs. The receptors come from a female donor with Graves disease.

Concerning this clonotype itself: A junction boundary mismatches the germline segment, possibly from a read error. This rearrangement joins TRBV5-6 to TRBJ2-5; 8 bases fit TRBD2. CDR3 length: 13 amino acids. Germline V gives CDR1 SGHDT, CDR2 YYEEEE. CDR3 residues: CASSFREGETQYF. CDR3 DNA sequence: TGCGCCAGCAGCTTTCGGGAGGGGGAGACCCAGTACTTC.

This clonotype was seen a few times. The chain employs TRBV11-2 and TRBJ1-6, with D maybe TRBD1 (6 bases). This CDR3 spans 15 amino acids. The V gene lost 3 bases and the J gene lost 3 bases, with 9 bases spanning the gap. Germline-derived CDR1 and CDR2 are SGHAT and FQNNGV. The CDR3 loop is CASSLETGYNSPLHF. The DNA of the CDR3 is TGTGCCAGCAGCTTGGAGACAGGCTATAATTCACCCCTCCACTTT.

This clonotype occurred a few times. The CDR3 DNA sequence: TGTGCCAGCAGTCCTCCCAGACCGGGAGCTCATGAGCAGTACTTC. Residues: CASSPPRPGAHEQYF. This sequence joins TRBV28 and TRBJ2-7; perhaps TRBD2 as D (6 bases). This CDR3 contains 15 residues. Trimming pared 5 bases from V and 7 bases from J, leaving 21 bases between. The germline V gene has CDR1 MDHEN and CDR2 SYDVKM.

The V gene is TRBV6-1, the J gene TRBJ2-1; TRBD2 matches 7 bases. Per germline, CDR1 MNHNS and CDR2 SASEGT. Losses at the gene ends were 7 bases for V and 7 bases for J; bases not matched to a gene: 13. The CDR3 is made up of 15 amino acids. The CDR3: CASTSPGGPSNEQFF. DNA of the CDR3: TGTGCCAGCACCTCCCCGGGGGGACCCTCAAATGAGCAGTTCTTC.

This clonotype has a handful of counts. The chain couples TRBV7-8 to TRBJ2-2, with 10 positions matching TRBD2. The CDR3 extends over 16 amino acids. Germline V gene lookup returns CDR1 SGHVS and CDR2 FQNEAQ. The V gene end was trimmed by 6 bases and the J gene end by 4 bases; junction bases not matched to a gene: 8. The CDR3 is CASRVASGGLTGELFF. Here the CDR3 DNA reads TGTGCCAGCAGGGTGGCTAGCGGGGGCCTCACCGGGGAGCTGTTTTTT. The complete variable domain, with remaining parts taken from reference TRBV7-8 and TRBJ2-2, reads GAGVSQSPRYKVAKRGQDVALRCDPISGHVSLFWYQQALGQGPEFLTYFQNEAQLDKSGLPSDRFFAERPEGSVSTLKIQRTQQEDSAVYLCASRVASGGLTGELFFGEGSRLTVL.

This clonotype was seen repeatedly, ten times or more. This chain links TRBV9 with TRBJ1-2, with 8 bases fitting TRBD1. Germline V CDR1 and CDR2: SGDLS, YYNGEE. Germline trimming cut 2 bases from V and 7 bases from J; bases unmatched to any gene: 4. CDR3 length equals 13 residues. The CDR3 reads CASSVTGGSGYTF. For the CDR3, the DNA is TGTGCCAGCAGCGTCACAGGGGGTAGTGGCTACACCTTC.

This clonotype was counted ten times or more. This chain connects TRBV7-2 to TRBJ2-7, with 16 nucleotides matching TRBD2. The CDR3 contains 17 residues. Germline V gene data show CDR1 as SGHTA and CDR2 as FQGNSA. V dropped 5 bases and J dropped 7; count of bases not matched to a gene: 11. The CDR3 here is CASSPGTSGRALEEQYF. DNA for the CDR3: TGTGCCAGCAGCCCAGGGACTAGCGGGAGGGCCCTTGAAGAGCAGTACTTC. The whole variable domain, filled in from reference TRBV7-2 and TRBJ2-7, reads GAGVSQSPSNKVTEKGKDVELRCDPISGHTALYWYRQSLGQGLEFLIYFQGNSAPDKSGLPSDRFSAERTGGSVSTLTIQRTQQEDSAVYLCASSPGTSGRALEEQYFGPGTRLTVT.

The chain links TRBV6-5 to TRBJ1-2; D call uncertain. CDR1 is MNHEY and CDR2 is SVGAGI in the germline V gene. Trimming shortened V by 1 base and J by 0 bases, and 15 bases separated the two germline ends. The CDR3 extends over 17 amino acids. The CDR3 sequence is CASSYFGIPTSNYGYTF. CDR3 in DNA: TGTGCCAGCAGTTACTTTGGGATCCCAACTTCTAACTATGGCTACACCTTC.

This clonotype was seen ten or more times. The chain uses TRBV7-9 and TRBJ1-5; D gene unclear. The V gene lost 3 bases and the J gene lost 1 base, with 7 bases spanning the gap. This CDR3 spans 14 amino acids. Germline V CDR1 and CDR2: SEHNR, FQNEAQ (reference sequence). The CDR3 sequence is CASSFGMSNQPQHF. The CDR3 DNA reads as TGTGCCAGCAGCTTCGGGATGAGCAATCAGCCCCAGCATTTT.

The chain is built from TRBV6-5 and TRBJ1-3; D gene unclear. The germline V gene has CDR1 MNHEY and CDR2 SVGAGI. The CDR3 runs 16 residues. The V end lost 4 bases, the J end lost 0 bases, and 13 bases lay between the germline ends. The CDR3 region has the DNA TGTGCCAGCAGTTTCGGCCAGCCAAGCTCTGGAAACACCATATATTTT. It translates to CASSFGQPSSGNTIYF.